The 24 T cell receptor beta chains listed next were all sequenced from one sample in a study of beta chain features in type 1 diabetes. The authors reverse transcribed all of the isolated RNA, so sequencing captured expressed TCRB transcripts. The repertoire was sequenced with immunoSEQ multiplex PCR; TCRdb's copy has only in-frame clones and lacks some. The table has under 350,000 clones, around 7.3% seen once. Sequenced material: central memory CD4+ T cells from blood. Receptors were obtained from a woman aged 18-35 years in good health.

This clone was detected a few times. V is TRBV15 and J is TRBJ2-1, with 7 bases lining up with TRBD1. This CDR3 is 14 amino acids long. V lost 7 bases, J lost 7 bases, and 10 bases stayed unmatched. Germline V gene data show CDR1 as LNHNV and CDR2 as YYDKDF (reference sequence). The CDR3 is CATTSNRGANEQFF. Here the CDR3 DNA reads TGTGCCACCACCAGTAACAGGGGTGCTAATGAGCAGTTCTTC.

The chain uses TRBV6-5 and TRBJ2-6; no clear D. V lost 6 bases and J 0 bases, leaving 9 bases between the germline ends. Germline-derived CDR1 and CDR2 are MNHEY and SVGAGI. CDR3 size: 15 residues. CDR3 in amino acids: CASREFSSGANVLTF. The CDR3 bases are TGTGCCAGCAGAGAATTCAGCTCTGGGGCCAACGTCCTGACTTTC.

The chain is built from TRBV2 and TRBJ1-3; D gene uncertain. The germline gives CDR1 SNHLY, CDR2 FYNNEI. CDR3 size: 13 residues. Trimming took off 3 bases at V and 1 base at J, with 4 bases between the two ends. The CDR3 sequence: CASSDKSGNTIYF. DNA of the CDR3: TGTGCCAGCAGTGATAAGTCTGGAAACACCATATATTTT.

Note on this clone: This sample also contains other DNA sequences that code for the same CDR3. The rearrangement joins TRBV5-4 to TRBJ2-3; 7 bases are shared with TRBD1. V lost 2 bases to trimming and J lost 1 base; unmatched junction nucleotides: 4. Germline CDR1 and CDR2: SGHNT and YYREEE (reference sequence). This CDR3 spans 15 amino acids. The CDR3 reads CASSFTGTGTDTQYF. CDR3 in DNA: TGTGCCAGCAGCTTTACCGGGACAGGCACAGATACGCAGTATTTT.

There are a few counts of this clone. CDR3 sequence reads: CASSPSGRNHNEQFF. The CDR3 DNA follows: TGTGCCAGCAGTCCCAGCGGGAGAAACCACAATGAGCAGTTCTTC. This chain joins TRBV6-5 and TRBJ2-1; the match to TRBD2 covers 8 bases. V shed 5 bases, J shed 5 bases, and the junction held 8 bases outside the gene matches. The CDR3 consists of 15 residues. Germline V gene data show CDR1 as MNHEY and CDR2 as SVGAGI.

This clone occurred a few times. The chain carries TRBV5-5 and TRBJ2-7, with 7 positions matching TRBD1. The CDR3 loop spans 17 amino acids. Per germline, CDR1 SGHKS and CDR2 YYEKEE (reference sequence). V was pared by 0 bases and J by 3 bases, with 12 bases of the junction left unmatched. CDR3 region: CASSLGPNRGRHYEQYV. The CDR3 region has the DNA TGTGCCAGCAGCTTGGGACCGAACAGGGGCCGACACTACGAGCAGTACGTC.

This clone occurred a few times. The CDR3 spells CASSLGGLNYEQYV. The CDR3 nucleotides read TGTGCCAGCAGTTTAGGGGGGTTGAATTACGAGCAGTACGTC. This rearrangement joins TRBV28 to TRBJ2-7, with a possible D match to TRBD2 (6 bases). The V and J ends lost 2 bases and 4 bases respectively, with 12 bases between them. This CDR3 spans 14 amino acids. Germline lookup yields CDR1 MDHEN and CDR2 SYDVKM.

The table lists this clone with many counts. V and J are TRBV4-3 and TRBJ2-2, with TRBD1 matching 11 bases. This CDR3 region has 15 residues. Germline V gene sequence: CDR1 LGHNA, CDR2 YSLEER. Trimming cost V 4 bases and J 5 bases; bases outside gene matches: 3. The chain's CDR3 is CASSPRDRGTGELFF. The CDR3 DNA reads TGCGCCAGCAGCCCACGGGACAGGGGGACCGGGGAGCTGTTTTTT.

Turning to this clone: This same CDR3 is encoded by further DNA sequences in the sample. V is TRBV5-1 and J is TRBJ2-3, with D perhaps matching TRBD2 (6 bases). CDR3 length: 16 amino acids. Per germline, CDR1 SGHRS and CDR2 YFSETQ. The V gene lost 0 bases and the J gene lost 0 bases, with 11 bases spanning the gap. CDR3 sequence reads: CASSLGLAESTDTQYF. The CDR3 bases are TGCGCCAGCAGCTTGGGGTTAGCGGAGAGCACAGATACGCAGTATTTT. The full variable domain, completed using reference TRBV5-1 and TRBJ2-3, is KAGVTQTPRYLIKTRGQQVTLSCSPISGHRSVSWYQQTPGQGLQFLFEYFSETQRNKGNFPGRFSGRQFSNSRSEMNVSTLELGDSALYLCASSLGLAESTDTQYFGPGTRLTVL.

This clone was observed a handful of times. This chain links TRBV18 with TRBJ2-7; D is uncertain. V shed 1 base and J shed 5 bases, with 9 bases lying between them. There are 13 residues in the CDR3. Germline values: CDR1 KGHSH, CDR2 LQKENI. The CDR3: CASSPRSGHEQYF. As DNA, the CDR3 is TGTGCCAGCTCACCACGGTCAGGCCACGAGCAGTACTTC. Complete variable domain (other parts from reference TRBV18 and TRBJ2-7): NAGVMQNPRHLVRRRGQEARLRCSPMKGHSHVYWYRQLPEEGLKFMVYLQKENIIDESGMPKERFSAEFPKEGPSILRIQQVVRGDSAAYFCASSPRSGHEQYFGPGTRLTVT.

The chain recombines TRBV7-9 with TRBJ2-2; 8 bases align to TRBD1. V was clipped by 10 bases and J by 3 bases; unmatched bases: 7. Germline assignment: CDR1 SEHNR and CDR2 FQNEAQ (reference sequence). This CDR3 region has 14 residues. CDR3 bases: TGTGCCACTGACCGGACAGGGCACACCGGGGAGCTGTTTTTT. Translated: CATDRTGHTGELFF.

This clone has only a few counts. The CDR3 DNA sequence: TGTGCCAGCAGCCCGGGGGGTACCCAAGAGACCCAGTACTTC. It encodes CASSPGGTQETQYF. The V gene is TRBV5-4, the J gene TRBJ2-5; 7 nucleotides align to TRBD2. The CDR3 is 14 amino acids. V dropped 4 bases and J dropped 1; count of bases not matched to a gene: 4. Germline V lookup: CDR1 SGHNT, CDR2 YYREEE (reference sequence). Based on the CDR3 plus reference TRBV5-4 and TRBJ2-5, the full variable domain is ETGVTQSPTHLIKTRGQQVTLRCSSQSGHNTVSWYQQALGQGPQFIFQYYREEENGRGNFPPRFSGLQFPNYSSELNVNALELDDSALYLCASSPGGTQETQYFGPGTRLLVL.

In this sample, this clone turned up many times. The CDR3 spells CASGGWAGDSYNSPLHF. CDR3 in DNA: TGTGCCAGCGGGGGCTGGGCAGGAGACTCCTATAATTCACCCCTCCACTTT. The chain combines TRBV28 with TRBJ1-6; TRBD1 is a possible D gene (6 bases). The CDR3 extends over 17 amino acids. Trimming removed 8 bases at V and 0 bases at J, with 17 bases between. Germline CDR1 MDHEN, CDR2 SYDVKM.

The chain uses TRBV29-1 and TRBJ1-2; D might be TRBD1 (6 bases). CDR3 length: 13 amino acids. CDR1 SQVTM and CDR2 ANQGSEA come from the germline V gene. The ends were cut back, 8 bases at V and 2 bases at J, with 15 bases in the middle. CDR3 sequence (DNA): TGCAGCACGAACGACAGGACGAACTATGGCTACACCTTC. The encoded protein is CSTNDRTNYGYTF.

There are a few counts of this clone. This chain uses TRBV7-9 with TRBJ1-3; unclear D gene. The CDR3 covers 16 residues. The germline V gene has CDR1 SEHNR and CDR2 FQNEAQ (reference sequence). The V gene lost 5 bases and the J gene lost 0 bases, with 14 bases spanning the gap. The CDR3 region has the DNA TGTGCCAGCAGCCCGGACGGCGTATTCTCTGGAAACACCATATATTTT. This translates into CASSPDGVFSGNTIYF.

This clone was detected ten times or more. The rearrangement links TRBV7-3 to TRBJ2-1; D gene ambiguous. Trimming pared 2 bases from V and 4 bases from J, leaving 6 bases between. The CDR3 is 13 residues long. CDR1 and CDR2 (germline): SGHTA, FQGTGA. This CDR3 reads CASSLYGYNEQFF. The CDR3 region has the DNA TGTGCCAGCAGCTTATATGGGTACAATGAGCAGTTCTTC.

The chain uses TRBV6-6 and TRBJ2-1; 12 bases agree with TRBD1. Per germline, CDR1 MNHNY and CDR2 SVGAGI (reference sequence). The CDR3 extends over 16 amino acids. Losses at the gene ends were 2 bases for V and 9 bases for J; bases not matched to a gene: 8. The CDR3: CASSYRRDRGQGEQFF. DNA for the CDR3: TGTGCCAGCAGTTACCGACGGGACAGGGGGCAGGGTGAGCAGTTCTTC.

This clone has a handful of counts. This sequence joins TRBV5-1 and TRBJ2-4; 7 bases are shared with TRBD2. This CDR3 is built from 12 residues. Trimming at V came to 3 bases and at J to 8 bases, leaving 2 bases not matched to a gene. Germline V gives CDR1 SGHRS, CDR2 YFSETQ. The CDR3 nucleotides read TGCGCCAGCAGCTCCCGGGGGGACATTCAGTACTTC. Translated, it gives CASSSRGDIQYF. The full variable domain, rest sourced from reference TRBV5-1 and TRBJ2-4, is KAGVTQTPRYLIKTRGQQVTLSCSPISGHRSVSWYQQTPGQGLQFLFEYFSETQRNKGNFPGRFSGRQFSNSRSEMNVSTLELGDSALYLCASSSRGDIQYFGAGTRLSVL.

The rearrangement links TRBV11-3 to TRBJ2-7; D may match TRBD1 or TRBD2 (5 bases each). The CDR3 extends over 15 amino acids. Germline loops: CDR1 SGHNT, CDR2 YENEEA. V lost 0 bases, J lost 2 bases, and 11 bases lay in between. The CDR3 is CASSLDWGRAYEQYF. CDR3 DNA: TGTGCCAGCAGCTTAGATTGGGGGAGAGCCTACGAGCAGTACTTC.

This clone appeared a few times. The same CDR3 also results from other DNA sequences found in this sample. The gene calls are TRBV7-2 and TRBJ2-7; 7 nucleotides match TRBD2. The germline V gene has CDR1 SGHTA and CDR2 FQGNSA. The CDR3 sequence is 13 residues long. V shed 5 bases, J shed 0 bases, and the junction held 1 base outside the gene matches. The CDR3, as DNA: TGTGCCAGCAGCAGGGACTACTCCTACGAGCAGTACTTC. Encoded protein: CASSRDYSYEQYF.

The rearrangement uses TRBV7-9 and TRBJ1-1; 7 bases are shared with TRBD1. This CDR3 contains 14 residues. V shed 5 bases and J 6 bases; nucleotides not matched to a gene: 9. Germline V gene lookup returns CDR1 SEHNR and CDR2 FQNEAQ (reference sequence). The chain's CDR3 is CASSHRGGGAEAFF. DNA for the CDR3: TGTGCCAGCAGCCACCGAGGAGGGGGCGCTGAAGCTTTCTTT.

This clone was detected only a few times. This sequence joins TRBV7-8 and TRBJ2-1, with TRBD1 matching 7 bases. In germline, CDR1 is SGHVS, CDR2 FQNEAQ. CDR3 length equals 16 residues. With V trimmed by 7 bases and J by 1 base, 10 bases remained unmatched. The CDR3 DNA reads TGTGCCAGCACCCCCCTGGGACAGCCTTCCTACAATGAGCAGTTCTTC. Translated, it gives CASTPLGQPSYNEQFF.

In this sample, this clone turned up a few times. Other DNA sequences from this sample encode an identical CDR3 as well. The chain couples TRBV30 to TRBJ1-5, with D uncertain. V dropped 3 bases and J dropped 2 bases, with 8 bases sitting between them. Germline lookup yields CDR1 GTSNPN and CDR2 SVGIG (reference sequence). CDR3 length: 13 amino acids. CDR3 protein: CAWSVRGNQPQHF. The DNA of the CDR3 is TGTGCCTGGAGCGTCAGAGGCAATCAGCCCCAGCATTTT.

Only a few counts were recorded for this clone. The CDR3 nucleotides are TGCGCCAGCAGCCGGGAATACGAGTTAAAAAGGTCAGATACGCAGTATTTT. It encodes CASSREYELKRSDTQYF. V and J are TRBV4-3 and TRBJ2-3; no reliable D call. V was cut by 4 bases and J by 4 bases, with 21 bases left in between. Germline values: CDR1 LGHNA, CDR2 YSLEER. The CDR3 is 17 amino acids.